Presented here are 32 T cell receptor beta chains from one specimen sequenced in a study of blood T cell repertoires in COVID-19. This table comes from immunoSEQ multiplex PCR, and its TCRdb copy is limited to in-frame clones, with some not included. The repertoire holds around 140,000 clones, with roughly 88% as singletons. What was sequenced was peripheral blood. The receptors stem from a woman aged 45-65 years with acute or convalescent COVID-19.

This CDR3 is CASSEEGGHGEQFF. The CDR3 bases are TGTGCCAGCAGTGAAGAGGGAGGTCACGGTGAGCAGTTCTTC. This rearrangement joins TRBV6-4 to TRBJ2-1, with D maybe TRBD2 (6 bases). The CDR3 extends over 14 amino acids. Germline CDR1 reads MRHNA; CDR2 reads SNTAGT. Trimming pared 3 bases from V and 9 bases from J, leaving 15 bases between.

The chain has TRBV2 and TRBJ1-1; D gene ambiguous. Looked up from germline, CDR1 is SNHLY and CDR2 is FYNNEI. This CDR3 is built from 14 residues. Trimming took 7 bases from V and 0 from J, leaving 12 bases between them. Here the CDR3 DNA reads TGTGCCAGCACTCTGTTGCGGGTGAACACTGAAGCTTTCTTT. It yields the protein CASTLLRVNTEAFF. Full variable domain (rest looked up from reference TRBV2 and TRBJ1-1): EPEVTQTPSHQVTQMGQEVILRCVPISNHLYFYWYRQILGQKVEFLVSFYNNEISEKSEIFDDQFSVERPDGSNFTLKIRSTKLEDSAMYFCASTLLRVNTEAFFGQGTRLTVV.

The chain employs TRBV2 and TRBJ1-1; no clear D gene. Trimming removed 4 bases from V and 5 bases from J, with 11 bases in between. Germline CDR1 and CDR2: SNHLY and FYNNEI. The CDR3 is 13 residues long. CDR3 nucleotide sequence: TGTGCCAGCAGTGGTAGGAGGGTAACTGAAGCTTTCTTT. Its protein is CASSGRRVTEAFF.

The chain carries TRBV25-1 and TRBJ1-4; D perhaps matches TRBD1 (6 bases). Germline V gene sequence: CDR1 MGHDK, CDR2 SYGVNS. This CDR3 has 16 amino acids. Trimming pared 0 bases from V and 7 bases from J, leaving 15 bases between. CDR3 residues: CASSEYRTVGAEKLFF. In nucleotides, the CDR3 is TGTGCCAGCAGTGAATACCGGACCGTGGGGGCTGAAAAACTGTTTTTT. The full variable domain, completed using reference TRBV25-1 and TRBJ1-4, is EADIYQTPRYLVIGTGKKITLECSQTMGHDKMYWYQQDPGMELHLIHYSYGVNSTEKGDLSSESTVSRIRTEHFPLTLESARPSHTSQYLCASSEYRTVGAEKLFFGSGTQLSVL.

The chain recombines TRBV7-2 with TRBJ1-1; a weak D match, TRBD1 (5 bases). The CDR3 is made up of 14 amino acids. The germline V gene has CDR1 SGHTA and CDR2 FQGNSA. The V end lost 2 bases, the J end lost 5 bases, and 12 bases lay between the germline ends. CDR3 protein: CASSLSRGQTEAFF. CDR3 nucleotides: TGTGCCAGCAGCTTATCAAGGGGCCAGACTGAAGCTTTCTTT.

This chain uses TRBV19 with TRBJ1-2, with TRBD1 identical over 8 bases. After removal of 0 bases from V and 9 bases from J, the junction contained 6 bases not matched to a gene. Germline V gene data show CDR1 as LNHDA and CDR2 as SQIVND (reference sequence). The CDR3 is 14 residues long. This CDR3 reads CASSIEARGPSYTF. Written as DNA, the CDR3 is TGTGCCAGTAGTATAGAAGCCAGGGGGCCGAGCTACACCTTC.

This chain links TRBV7-2 with TRBJ2-5; D is undetermined. This CDR3 comprises 13 residues. CDR1 is SGHTA, CDR2 FQGNSA, per germline. Trimming took 1 base from V and 3 from J, leaving 6 bases between them. CDR3 sequence (DNA): TGTGCCAGCAGCTTAGACCGGGAAGAGACCCAGTACTTC. It specifies CASSLDREETQYF. Full variable domain (missing parts from reference TRBV7-2 and TRBJ2-5): GAGVSQSPSNKVTEKGKDVELRCDPISGHTALYWYRQSLGQGLEFLIYFQGNSAPDKSGLPSDRFSAERTGGSVSTLTIQRTQQEDSAVYLCASSLDREETQYFGPGTRLLVL.

CDR3 sequence (DNA): TGTGCCAGCAGCACCGGACAGGGGGCGGCCTTCCTAAATAATTCACCCCTCCACTTT. It is translated as CASSTGQGAAFLNNSPLHF. V is TRBV9 and J is TRBJ1-6; the match to TRBD1 covers 11 bases. Germline values: CDR1 SGDLS, CDR2 YYNGEE. The CDR3 consists of 19 residues. The V segment lost 4 bases and the J segment 5 bases; nucleotides outside the gene matches: 14.

The gene calls are TRBV11-2 and TRBJ2-1; 11 nucleotides line up with TRBD1. The CDR3 extends over 18 amino acids. Germline CDR1 SGHAT, CDR2 FQNNGV. After removal of 2 bases from V and 6 bases from J, the junction contained 12 bases not matched to a gene. In nucleotides, the CDR3 is TGTGCCAGCAGCTTAATGGGCTTGGGGACAGGGGGTATCAATGAGCAGTTCTTC. It encodes CASSLMGLGTGGINEQFF.

This chain links TRBV2 with TRBJ1-2; 9 bases map to TRBD1. J was trimmed by 2 bases and V by 10 bases; bases with no gene match: 5. CDR3 size: 13 residues. Looked up from germline, CDR1 is SNHLY and CDR2 is FYNNEI. The CDR3 DNA sequence: TGTGCCACCCCGGGACAGGGAAACTATGGCTACACCTTC. Translated: CATPGQGNYGYTF.

The chain couples TRBV7-8 to TRBJ1-6; no reliable D call. Per germline, CDR1 SGHVS and CDR2 FQNEAQ. Trimming pared 7 bases from V and 5 bases from J, leaving 12 bases between. The CDR3 is 14 amino acids. CDR3 sequence reads: CASTRDTNNSPLHF. In DNA, the CDR3 is TGTGCCAGCACCAGAGACACGAATAATTCACCCCTCCACTTT. Supplemented by reference TRBV7-8 and TRBJ1-6, the full variable domain reads GAGVSQSPRYKVAKRGQDVALRCDPISGHVSLFWYQQALGQGPEFLTYFQNEAQLDKSGLPSDRFFAERPEGSVSTLKIQRTQQEDSAVYLCASTRDTNNSPLHFGNGTRLTVT.

J is TRBJ1-1 and V is TRBV9; TRBD1 matches at 7 bases. Germline values: CDR1 SGDLS, CDR2 YYNGEE. Trimming cost V 3 bases and J 4 bases; bases outside gene matches: 6. CDR3 length equals 14 residues. The CDR3 loop is CASSGSQGGTEAFF. The CDR3 bases are TGTGCCAGCAGCGGAAGCCAGGGGGGCACTGAAGCTTTCTTT.

The V and J genes are TRBV6-5 and TRBJ1-2, with D unclear. CDR1 and CDR2 from the germline V gene are MNHEY and SVGAGI. The CDR3 extends over 11 amino acids. Trimming stripped 6 bases from V and 5 bases from J, with 7 bases between. The CDR3 spells CASSLEYGYTF. The CDR3 DNA reads as TGTGCCAGCAGCCTAGAGTATGGCTACACCTTC.

The chain is built from TRBV29-1 and TRBJ2-1; TRBD1 aligns across 9 bases. J gave up 14 bases and V 5 bases, and 7 bases lay outside the gene matches. The CDR3 covers 11 residues. From germline, CDR1 is SQVTM and CDR2 ANQGSEA. The CDR3 DNA sequence: TGCAGCGTTCTAAGGGACAGGGTCGAGTTCTTC. Translated, it gives CSVLRDRVEFF.

This clone was seen only once. The chain recombines TRBV6-5 with TRBJ1-2; D is perhaps TRBD1 (5 bases). Trimming stripped 6 bases from V and 5 bases from J, with 13 bases between. Germline CDR1 MNHEY, CDR2 SVGAGI. CDR3 length equals 13 residues. Written as DNA, the CDR3 is TGTGCCAGCAGCCTCAGGGAGGGGTATGGCTACACCTTC. Residues: CASSLREGYGYTF.

The chain recombines TRBV3-1 (or the pseudogene TRBV3-2) with TRBJ2-2, with TRBD2 identical over 11 bases. The CDR3 is made up of 18 amino acids. In germline, CDR1 is LGHDT, CDR2 YNNKEL (reference sequence). V trimming: 5 bases; J trimming: 5 bases; junction bases outside the gene matches: 13. CDR3 sequence (DNA): TGTGCCAGCAGCACCCGATCCGTTAGCGGGAGGGTTACCGGGGAGCTGTTTTTT. It is translated as CASSTRSVSGRVTGELFF.

This chain joins TRBV2 and TRBJ1-1, with 9 bases that match TRBD1. The trim removed 4 bases at V and 10 bases at J, leaving 16 bases unmatched. This CDR3 is 16 amino acids long. CDR1 and CDR2 from the germline V gene are SNHLY and FYNNEI. Here the CDR3 DNA reads TGTGCCAGCAGTGGCACAGGGGGCGTGGGGGGGGAAGGAGCTTTCTTT. Translating it yields CASSGTGGVGGEGAFF.

This chain links TRBV29-1 with TRBJ1-4; possibly TRBD1 for D (6 bases). Deletions cut 1 base from V and 8 bases from J, with 8 bases between. There are 12 residues in the CDR3. Germline CDR1 reads SQVTM; CDR2 reads ANQGSEA. CDR3 region: CSVEAGVEKLFF. In DNA, the CDR3 is TGCAGCGTTGAAGCAGGGGTGGAAAAACTGTTTTTT.

The CDR3 loop is CATSRVLSGTEAFF. CDR3 sequence (DNA): TGTGCCACCAGCAGAGTTCTAAGCGGCACTGAAGCTTTCTTT. This chain uses TRBV15 with TRBJ1-1; D is undetermined. Germline CDR1 LNHNV, CDR2 YYDKDF (reference sequence). V lost 1 base and J lost 4, with 10 bases in between. This CDR3 is built from 14 residues.

The chain uses TRBV5-5 and TRBJ2-3; 9 bases agree with TRBD1. The CDR3 contains 16 residues. Germline trimming cut 0 bases from V and 6 bases from J; bases unmatched to any gene: 8. Germline lookup yields CDR1 SGHKS and CDR2 YYEKEE (reference sequence). The CDR3 nucleotides are TGTGCCAGCAGCTTGGGGATTACAGGGGGCGAGGATACGCAGTATTTT. Translating it yields CASSLGITGGEDTQYF.

The gene calls are TRBV14 and TRBJ2-1, with 10 bases aligning to TRBD2. The junction had 2 bases not matched to a gene; V was cut back by 4 bases and J by 2 bases. From germline, CDR1 is SGHDN and CDR2 FVKESK. This CDR3 has 15 amino acids. The CDR3 sequence is CASSPSGRAYNEQFF. The CDR3 DNA reads as TGTGCCAGCAGCCCGAGCGGGAGGGCCTACAATGAGCAGTTCTTC. The variable domain in full, with the rest retrieved from reference TRBV14 and TRBJ2-1, is EAGVTQFPSHSVIEKGQTVTLRCDPISGHDNLYWYRRVMGKEIKFLLHFVKESKQDESGMPNNRFLAERTGGTYSTLKVQPAELEDSGVYFCASSPSGRAYNEQFFGPGTRLTVL.

The V call is TRBV12-5, the J call TRBJ2-3, with 10 bases fitting TRBD1. The CDR3 covers 17 residues. V dropped 8 bases and J dropped 2; count of bases not matched to a gene: 13. The germline gives CDR1 LGHNT, CDR2 FRNRAP. CDR3 coding DNA: TGTGCTAGTATAGGCCGCGGGGACAGGGGTACCACAGATACGCAGTATTTT. It encodes CASIGRGDRGTTDTQYF.

This rearrangement joins TRBV11-2 to TRBJ2-5; a weak D match, TRBD1 (5 bases). The V gene's germline CDR1 is SGHAT and CDR2 FQNNGV. The CDR3 consists of 15 residues. V lost 5 bases and J lost 5, with 18 bases in between. For the CDR3, the DNA is TGTGCCAGCAGCCCCTGGGGCTCCTCGGTGGAGACCCAGTACTTC. The encoded protein is CASSPWGSSVETQYF.

The chain uses TRBV18 and TRBJ2-7; 8 nucleotides agree with TRBD1. Trimming took 4 bases from V and 4 from J; bases not matched to a gene: 9. This CDR3 has 15 amino acids. Germline V lookup: CDR1 KGHSH, CDR2 LQKENI. The CDR3 loop reads CASSRRDRFPYEQYF. The CDR3 DNA reads as TGTGCCAGCTCACGTCGGGACAGGTTCCCGTACGAGCAGTACTTC.

The genes are TRBV5-1 and TRBJ2-3, with 10 bases fitting TRBD2. V lost 4 bases to trimming and J lost 0 bases; unmatched junction nucleotides: 5. Germline lookup yields CDR1 SGHRS and CDR2 YFSETQ. CDR3 length equals 16 residues. DNA of the CDR3: TGCGCCAGCAGCCTCGGGACTAGCGTGAGCACAGATACGCAGTATTTT. This sequence encodes CASSLGTSVSTDTQYF.

J is TRBJ1-5 and V is TRBV2; D uncertain. Germline V gene sequence: CDR1 SNHLY, CDR2 FYNNEI. V dropped 4 bases and J dropped 7 bases, with 11 bases sitting between them. This CDR3 contains 13 residues. CDR3 in amino acids: CASSGAWEQPQHF. CDR3 DNA: TGTGCCAGCAGTGGGGCCTGGGAGCAGCCCCAGCATTTT.

This clone is a singleton in its sample. This chain connects TRBV6-6 to TRBJ1-1; possible D gene TRBD1, 5 bases. The CDR3 spans 13 residues. CDR1 is MNHNY, CDR2 SVGAGI, per germline (reference sequence). V was clipped by 6 bases and J by 6 bases, with 14 bases between them. DNA of the CDR3: TGTGCCAGCAGCGTGGGAGGGACCGCTGAAGCTTTCTTT. Translation gives CASSVGGTAEAFF.

The chain's CDR3 is CASSTSGTRQNYEQYF. The CDR3 region has the DNA TGTGCCAGTAGTACCTCAGGGACTAGACAGAACTACGAGCAGTACTTC. V gene TRBV19 combines with J gene TRBJ2-7; 8 bases map to TRBD2. CDR3 length: 16 amino acids. CDR1 and CDR2 from the germline V gene are LNHDA and SQIVND (reference sequence). The V and J ends lost 4 bases and 3 bases, in that order; junction bases with no gene match: 11.

About this clone: The junction departs from germline at one end; a sequencing error may be responsible. The chain links TRBV5-5 to TRBJ2-7; TRBD2 matches at 15 bases. The V gene's germline CDR1 is SGHKS and CDR2 YYEKEE (reference sequence). The CDR3 sequence is 17 residues long. CDR3 in amino acids: CASTLGLAGGSSYEQYF. The DNA for the CDR3 is TGTGCCAGCACCTTGGGACTAGCGGGAGGTAGCTCCTACGAGCAGTACTTC.

The rearrangement links TRBV9 to TRBJ2-1; 7 nucleotides line up with TRBD2. This CDR3 comprises 15 residues. Germline V lookup: CDR1 SGDLS, CDR2 YYNGEE. The V gene end was trimmed by 4 bases and the J gene end by 2 bases; junction bases not matched to a gene: 6. CDR3: CASSPGGLAYNEQFF. The DNA for the CDR3 is TGTGCCAGCAGCCCGGGGGGTTTGGCCTACAATGAGCAGTTCTTC.

The chain has TRBV3-1 (or the pseudogene TRBV3-2) and TRBJ2-2; D gene unclear. V lost 2 bases to trimming and J lost 3 bases, with 7 bases between them. Per germline, CDR1 LGHDT and CDR2 YNNKEL (reference sequence). The CDR3 consists of 14 residues. Written as DNA, the CDR3 is TGTGCCAGCAGCCAAAACTTCTACACCGGGGAGCTGTTTTTT. This codes for CASSQNFYTGELFF.

V and J are TRBV19 and TRBJ1-5; the D gene is possibly TRBD1 (5 bases). There are 18 residues in the CDR3. V was cut by 4 bases and J by 5 bases, with 24 bases left in between. CDR1 is LNHDA and CDR2 is SQIVND in the germline V gene (reference sequence). CDR3 nucleotide sequence: TGTGCCAGTAGTACCCCCCGGGCAGGGAAATTAGACCATCAGCCCCAGCATTTT. This translates into CASSTPRAGKLDHQPQHF.